This T cell receptor (beta chain) was retrieved from a study of blood T cell repertoires in COVID-19 (dated by TCRdb to the early 2020s). Broadly, across the study: Samples from collaborators originated in the United States, Italy and Spain and spanned both the acute and convalescent phases of COVID-19. The material from the prospective study consisted of cDNA or gDNA derived from T cells, B-cell-depleted T cells, or PBMCs. Subjects who had been exposed to COVID-19, were actively infected with it, or had recovered from it provided the deeply sampled blood TCRbeta repertoires that made up the dataset. The repertoires were made available in a free public database intended to serve as a resource for research on the immune response to SARS-CoV-2. The samples were drawn from two sources: the first 160 participants of the ongoing ImmuneRACE study, and fewer than 1,500 subjects contributed by 6 global collaborators. Sample metadata almost always included a de-identified subject ID, COVID-19 status, age in years and sex. Where available, HLA class I and class II types were obtained from metadata supplied by the sample provider rather than from assay-based typing.

Study-level results and caveats: The amount of clinical and demographic metadata varied by source and participant and was provided uncurated.

The count of this clone is one. The antigen this receptor binds is unknown. Base qualities are missing; no much larger clone stands one base away. Collaborating institutions collected whole blood in K2EDTA tubes following their own protocols. For TCRbeta analysis, collaborators shipped samples in one of three forms: frozen whole blood, isolated PBMCs, or DNA extracted from either of those sample types. TCRbeta CDR3 regions were amplified from genomic DNA by means of the immunoSEQ Assay, a bias-controlled multiplex PCR. The study's processing was this. The number of nucleated cells in each sample was estimated from the amplification of reference gene primers within the assay. To quantify the absolute abundance of each unique TCRbeta CDR3 rearrangement, sequence reads were collapsed and filtered. For each sample, productive Simpson clonality was calculated as the square root of Simpson's diversity index across productive rearrangements. Entries here come from immuneACCESS through TCRdb and include only in-frame sequences with V and J called. Some clones fail to appear in such tables; in the studies checked, an unresolved V gene covers under half of the shortfall, and the cause of the remainder is unknown. V and J calls and clone size are copied from that table; D and trimming were computed from the DNA. This sample comprises just over 95,000 clones, approximately 90% of them detected only once. The ten largest clones take up 5.1% of the sample.

From the cysteine through the phenylalanine, the CDR3 covers 14 amino acids. The kept DNA is CDR3 alone, 42 bases in frame from the first base. For CDR1 and CDR2, the germline V gene lists SGHRS and YFSETQ. Trimming at the junction amounts to 1 base on V and 8 bases on J, and the germline ends lie 12 bases apart. The chain joins TRBV5-1 to TRBJ1-4; a weak D assignment points to TRBD1 (5 bases agree). The sample comprised peripheral blood. This TCR came from a man aged 50 to 59 with acute or convalescent COVID-19. The DNA is TGCGCCAGCAGCTTGACAGGTCATCAGGAAAAACTGTTTTTT. It translates to CASSLTGHQEKLFF.